The next 16 T cell receptor beta chains were all read from a single sample in a study of blood T cell repertoires in COVID-19. Measured with immunoSEQ multiplex PCR; TCRdb has only the in-frame clones, and not every one. The sample contains under 300,000 clones, roughly 84% of which appear only once. The sample consisted of peripheral blood. The receptors originated from a woman in her thirties or forties who had recovered from COVID-19.

The V and J genes are TRBV4-1 and TRBJ1-3, with D perhaps TRBD1 (6 bases). Germline V gene sequence: CDR1 MGHRA, CDR2 YSYEKL. The CDR3 extends over 14 amino acids. V lost 1 base and J lost 4, with 8 bases in between. The CDR3 DNA reads as TGCGCCAGCAGCCAAGCAGGGGTCGGAAACACCATATATTTT. This encodes CASSQAGVGNTIYF.

In this sample, this clone turned up once. The chain is built from TRBV29-1 and TRBJ1-2, with D maybe TRBD1 (6 bases). The ends were cut back, 7 bases at V and 1 base at J, with 13 bases in the middle. CDR1 and CDR2 from the germline V gene are SQVTM and ANQGSEA. The CDR3 has 13 amino acids. The CDR3 reads CSALEDSNYGYTF. CDR3 DNA sequence: TGCAGCGCCTTAGAGGACAGTAACTATGGCTACACCTTC.

J is TRBJ2-7 and V is TRBV18, with 7 bases that match TRBD1. V was pared by 5 bases and J by 0 bases, with 7 bases of the junction left unmatched. The length of the CDR3 is 15 residues. Germline V gene sequence: CDR1 KGHSH, CDR2 LQKENI. The CDR3 DNA is TGTGCCAGCTCAGCCGGGACAGCCAGCTCCTACGAGCAGTACTTC. It specifies CASSAGTASSYEQYF. Filled out from reference TRBV18 and TRBJ2-7, the complete variable domain reads NAGVMQNPRHLVRRRGQEARLRCSPMKGHSHVYWYRQLPEEGLKFMVYLQKENIIDESGMPKERFSAEFPKEGPSILRIQQVVRGDSAAYFCASSAGTASSYEQYFGPGTRLTVT.

This sequence joins TRBV29-1 and TRBJ2-3; D gene uncertain. V lost 3 bases and J 1 base, leaving 5 bases between the germline ends. The CDR3 has 12 residues. Germline V gene sequence: CDR1 SQVTM, CDR2 ANQGSEA. Written as DNA, the CDR3 is TGCAGCGTTGACACAGGCACAGATACGCAGTATTTT. It encodes CSVDTGTDTQYF.

The chain recombines TRBV7-2 with TRBJ1-1; a weak D match, TRBD1 (6 bases). Germline-derived CDR1 and CDR2 are SGHTA and FQGNSA. V was cut by 4 bases and J by 5 bases, with 14 bases left in between. The CDR3 is 14 residues long. CDR3 region: CASSYGAGVTEAFF. CDR3 bases: TGTGCCAGCAGCTATGGGGCAGGGGTAACTGAAGCTTTCTTT. Drawing the rest from reference TRBV7-2 and TRBJ1-1, the complete variable domain is GAGVSQSPSNKVTEKGKDVELRCDPISGHTALYWYRQSLGQGLEFLIYFQGNSAPDKSGLPSDRFSAERTGGSVSTLTIQRTQQEDSAVYLCASSYGAGVTEAFFGQGTRLTVV.

This chain links TRBV18 with TRBJ1-3, with a weak D call TRBD1 (5 bases). The CDR3 runs to 16 residues. V was cut by 4 bases and J by 0 bases, with 13 bases left in between. Germline V gene sequence: CDR1 KGHSH, CDR2 LQKENI. CDR3 bases: TGTGCCAGCTCACTGGTTACAGGCGCCTCTGGAAACACCATATATTTT. This sequence encodes CASSLVTGASGNTIYF.

This clone has just one count. The rearrangement joins TRBV9 to TRBJ1-3; 11 nucleotides match TRBD1. Germline V gene lookup returns CDR1 SGDLS and CDR2 YYNGEE. V gave up 3 bases and J gave up 2 bases; unmatched junction bases: 4. The CDR3 loop spans 16 amino acids. CDR3 DNA: TGTGCCAGCAGCGAGAGGACAGGGGGCGCTGGAAACACCATATATTTT. Protein: CASSERTGGAGNTIYF.

Regarding this clone: This same CDR3 is encoded by further DNA sequences in the sample. The chain employs TRBV12-3 or TRBV12-4 and TRBJ2-7; tentative D call: TRBD2 (6 bases). The CDR3 runs to 11 residues. The V end lost 3 bases, the J end lost 7 bases, and 7 bases lay between the germline ends. CDR3 coding DNA: TGTGCCAGCAGTTTCGGGGGAGAGCAGTACTTC. Amino acids: CASSFGGEQYF.

The chain combines TRBV3-1 (or the pseudogene TRBV3-2) with TRBJ1-4; 9 bases agree with TRBD1. The CDR3 covers 15 residues. Per the germline V gene, CDR1 is LGHDT and CDR2 is YNNKEL (reference sequence). Germline trimming cut 4 bases from V and 5 bases from J; bases unmatched to any gene: 5. CDR3 DNA: TGTGCCAGCAGCCTACCGGGACAGGGAAATGAAAAACTGTTTTTT. It yields the protein CASSLPGQGNEKLFF.

This chain joins TRBV30 and TRBJ2-7; 7 bases agree with TRBD1. There are 13 residues in the CDR3. The V gene end was trimmed by 1 base and the J gene end by 6 bases; junction bases not matched to a gene: 6. Looked up from germline, CDR1 is GTSNPN and CDR2 is SVGIG (reference sequence). The CDR3 coding sequence is TGTGCCTGGAGTGGGACTGGGACAGTCGAGCAGTACTTC. This encodes CAWSGTGTVEQYF.

The genes are TRBV24-1 and TRBJ2-5, with TRBD2 identical over 7 bases. CDR3 length: 15 residues. The junction had 14 bases not matched to a gene; V was cut back by 11 bases and J by 3 bases. Germline V gene data show CDR1 as KGHDR and CDR2 as SFDVKD. The CDR3 loop is CAIHHGGRFKETQYF. CDR3 DNA sequence: TGTGCCATCCACCACGGGGGGAGGTTTAAAGAGACCCAGTACTTC.

This clone was seen repeatedly, ten times or more. This sequence joins TRBV7-9 and TRBJ2-1, with D possibly TRBD2 on 5 matching bases. Germline V gene data show CDR1 as SEHNR and CDR2 as FQNEAQ (reference sequence). V dropped 0 bases and J dropped 7 bases, with 10 bases sitting between them. The CDR3 runs 14 residues. The CDR3 region has the DNA TGTGCCAGCAGCTTAGCCCGGGGTTGGAATGAGCAGTTCTTC. Its protein is CASSLARGWNEQFF.

The chain uses TRBV5-1 and TRBJ2-2, with D hard to call. Deletions cut 4 bases from V and 0 bases from J, with 10 bases between. Germline assignment: CDR1 SGHRS and CDR2 YFSETQ. There are 15 residues in the CDR3. The CDR3 DNA sequence: TGCGCCAGCAGCCCGGTGGGCCCGAACACCGGGGAGCTGTTTTTT. Its translation: CASSPVGPNTGELFF. Combining the CDR3 with reference TRBV5-1 and TRBJ2-2 gives the whole variable domain KAGVTQTPRYLIKTRGQQVTLSCSPISGHRSVSWYQQTPGQGLQFLFEYFSETQRNKGNFPGRFSGRQFSNSRSEMNVSTLELGDSALYLCASSPVGPNTGELFFGEGSRLTVL.

The chain recombines TRBV15 with TRBJ2-5, with 7 bases identical to TRBD2. The V gene end was trimmed by 2 bases and the J gene end by 3 bases; junction bases not matched to a gene: 6. The CDR3 contains 15 residues. Germline V lookup: CDR1 LNHNV, CDR2 YYDKDF (reference sequence). CDR3 sequence reads: CATSRSLAEEETQYF. The CDR3 DNA follows: TGTGCCACCAGCAGATCCCTAGCGGAGGAAGAGACCCAGTACTTC.

The sample holds a few counts of this clone. The chain employs TRBV18 and TRBJ2-5; 7 bases agree with TRBD1. The CDR3 is 14 amino acids. Germline V CDR1 and CDR2: KGHSH, LQKENI. Germline trimming cut 4 bases from V and 3 bases from J; bases unmatched to any gene: 5. The CDR3 DNA sequence: TGTGCCAGCTCACGCCCCGGGACAGAAGAGACCCAGTACTTC. Translating it yields CASSRPGTEETQYF.

The chain couples TRBV6-6 to TRBJ2-1, with D tentatively TRBD2 (6 bases). V was pared by 2 bases and J by 6 bases, with 14 bases between. CDR1 is MNHNY, CDR2 SVGAGI, per germline (reference sequence). The CDR3 has 15 residues. The chain's CDR3 is CASSYRAGGGNEQFF. The CDR3 region has the DNA TGTGCCAGCAGTTACAGAGCGGGTGGGGGCAATGAGCAGTTCTTC.